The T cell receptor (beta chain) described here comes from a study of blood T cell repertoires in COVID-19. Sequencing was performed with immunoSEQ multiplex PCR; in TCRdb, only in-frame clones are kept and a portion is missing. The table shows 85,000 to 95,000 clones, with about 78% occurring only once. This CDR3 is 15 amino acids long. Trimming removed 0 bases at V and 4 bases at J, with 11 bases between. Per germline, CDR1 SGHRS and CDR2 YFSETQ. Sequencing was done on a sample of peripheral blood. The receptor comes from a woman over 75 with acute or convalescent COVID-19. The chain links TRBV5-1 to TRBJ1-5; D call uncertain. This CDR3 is CASSLGASGNQPQHF. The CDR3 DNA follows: TGCGCCAGCAGCTTGGGGGCTAGCGGAAATCAGCCCCAGCATTTT.